The rows below give T cell receptor beta chains drawn from one sample of a study of neoadjuvant nivolumab and ipilimumab in lung cancer. Sequencing was performed with immunoSEQ multiplex PCR; in TCRdb, only in-frame clones are kept and a portion is missing. The data contain about 13,000 clones, about two thirds of them seen just once; the ten biggest clones take up around 25%. Sequencing was performed on peripheral blood, taken after neoadjuvant nivolumab, alone or with ipilimumab, at or shortly before surgery. The receptors stem from an adult with non-small cell lung cancer. Each CDR3 is given with its conserved first and last residue. Fields, in order: D gene, clone size, J gene, V gene, CDR3 protein, CDR3 DNA. D genes are given only for firm matches. The size field is filled for only some rows; it gives once, few, many or a size class.

NA NA TRBJ1-1 TRBV7-9 CASSLLIANTEAFF TGTGCCAGCAGTCTCCTAATCGCGAACACTGAAGCTTTCTTT
NA NA TRBJ2-7 TRBV5-5 CASSSAPGTYEQYF TGTGCCAGCAGCTCCGCCCCGGGAACCTACGAGCAGTACTTC
NA NA TRBJ1-2 TRBV18 CASSPGGENGYTF TGTGCCAGCTCACCAGGTGGGGAGAATGGCTACACCTTC
NA few TRBJ1-1 TRBV19 CASTWGGLNTEAFF TGTGCCAGTACCTGGGGTGGGCTGAACACTGAAGCTTTCTTT
NA NA TRBJ2-5 TRBV9 CASSPLVGETQYF TGTGCCAGCAGCCCCCTGGTGGGGGAGACCCAGTACTTC
NA few TRBJ2-2 TRBV18 CASSSTAGAAGELFF TGTGCCAGCTCATCGACAGCCGGTGCCGCCGGGGAGCTGTTTTTT
TRBD1 NA TRBJ1-1 TRBV4-1 CASSQRTGPNTEAFF TGCGCCAGCAGCCAACGGACAGGGCCGAACACTGAAGCTTTCTTT
NA NA TRBJ2-7 TRBV18 CASSPRTQTYEQYF TGTGCCAGCTCACCCCGGACCCAGACCTACGAGCAGTACTTC
TRBD1 NA TRBJ2-3 TRBV7-9 CASSSLPGQGSDTQYF TGTGCCAGCAGCTCCCTACCGGGACAGGGTTCAGATACGCAGTATTTT
NA NA TRBJ2-2 TRBV7-2 CASSLLAGGELFF TGTGCCAGCAGCTTATTAGCAGGGGGGGAGCTGTTTTTT
NA NA TRBJ2-1 TRBV7-9 CASRPQRASHNEQFF TGTGCCAGCAGACCCCAGCGGGCGTCACACAATGAGCAGTTCTTC
NA NA TRBJ2-7 TRBV11-3 CASSLVRDYEQYF TGTGCCAGCAGCCTTGTTCGCGACTACGAGCAGTACTTC
TRBD1 NA TRBJ2-1 TRBV5-5 CASSSTGDEQFF TGTGCCAGCAGTTCGACAGGGGATGAGCAGTTCTTC
TRBD1 NA TRBJ1-2 TRBV29-1 CSVERQGDGGYTF TGCAGCGTTGAACGGCAGGGGGATGGTGGCTACACCTTC
TRBD1 NA TRBJ2-2 TRBV7-8 CASSWTGQGTGELFF TGTGCCAGCAGCTGGACAGGGCAGGGCACCGGGGAGCTGTTTTTT
TRBD2 few TRBJ2-7 TRBV6-5 CASSYGGSGRYEQYF TGTGCCAGCAGTTACGGAGGTAGCGGGAGGTACGAGCAGTACTTC
NA once TRBJ1-1 TRBV5-1 CASSLGYSPTEAFF TGCGCCAGCAGCTTGGGCTATTCGCCCACTGAAGCTTTCTTT
NA NA TRBJ2-6 TRBV18 CASSPTSGANVLTF TGTGCCAGCTCACCAACCTCAGGGGCCAACGTCCTGACTTTC
NA few TRBJ2-5 TRBV18 CASSPTAGSWMETQYF TGTGCCAGCTCACCGACGGCGGGGTCGTGGATGGAGACCCAGTACTTC
TRBD2 once TRBJ2-1 TRBV10-3 CAISETGREELRFF TGTGCCATCAGTGAGACCGGGCGGGAGGAATTACGGTTCTTC
NA NA TRBJ2-3 TRBV5-1 CASSLSGQADTQYF TGCGCCAGCAGCCTATCCGGGCAAGCGGATACGCAGTATTTT
NA NA TRBJ2-7 TRBV18 CASSPIGEYEQYF TGTGCCAGCTCACCAATCGGCGAATACGAGCAGTACTTC
TRBD2 NA TRBJ2-1 TRBV9 CASSARTSGEQFF TGTGCCAGCAGCGCCCGGACTAGCGGCGAGCAGTTCTTC